These T cell receptor beta chains were read from a single sample in a study of post-analysis software for immune sequencing data. TCRdb re-derived calls from the PCR reads in MiXCR, one entry per CDR3 protein. Of around 710,000 distinct CDR3 sequences in the sample, roughly 46% were seen once. Sequencing was done on a sample of blood. These receptors were obtained from a girl aged 10 to 17 with multiple sclerosis. Each CDR3 is given with its conserved first and last residue. The D gene is left open where the match is weak. Only some rows state a clone size, as once, few, many or a class for expanded clones.

j_gene,d_gene,abundance,v_gene,CDR3aa,CDR3nt
TRBJ1-2,TRBD1,few,TRBV20-1,CSAKRTGLNGYTF,TGCAGTGCCAAGCGGACAGGCCTAAATGGCTACACCTTC
TRBJ2-1,TRBD1,few,TRBV20-1,CSARGGQGGHEQFF,TGCAGTGCTAGAGGGGGACAGGGAGGCCATGAGCAGTTCTTC
TRBJ2-7,.,.,TRBV21-1,CASSKVHRDPVIYEQYF,TGTGCCAGCAGCAAAGTTCACAGGGACCCTGTCATCTACGAGCAGTACTTC
TRBJ2-7,.,.,TRBV2,CATKAGLRNEQYF,TGTGCCACCAAGGCGGGTTTAAGAAACGAGCAGTACTTC
TRBJ2-3,TRBD2,.,TRBV20-1,CSAGRTSGSVTDTQYF,TGCAGTGCCGGCCGGACTAGCGGGAGCGTGACAGATACGCAGTATTTT
TRBJ2-5,.,few,TRBV20-1,CSARRSETQYF,TGCAGTGCTAGAAGATCGGAGACCCAGTACTTC
TRBJ1-1,.,once,TRBV7-2,CASSPPRANTEAFF,TGTGCCAGCAGCCCTCCCCGGGCCAACACTGAAGCTTTCTTT
TRBJ2-1,TRBD2,.,TRBV15,CATSRGTSAPSSYNEQFF,TGTGCCACCAGCAGAGGTACTAGCGCCCCAAGCTCCTACAATGAGCAGTTCTTC
TRBJ2-1,TRBD2,.,TRBV3-1,CASSPPWTSGGYEQFF,TGTGCCAGCAGCCCTCCCTGGACTAGCGGGGGCTATGAACAGTTCTTC
TRBJ1-1,.,.,TRBV5-5,CASSLDRPNTEAFF,TGTGCCAGCAGCTTGGACAGGCCGAACACTGAAGCTTTCTTT
TRBJ2-7,.,few,TRBV2,CASSEMEEGYF,TGTGCCAGCAGTGAAATGGAAGAGGGGTACTTC
TRBJ2-7,.,few,TRBV28,CASTLRSSFYEQYF,TGTGCCAGCACCCTAAGAAGTAGCTTCTACGAGCAGTACTTC
TRBJ1-2,.,.,TRBV2,CASTRQTTNYGYTF,TGTGCCAGCACCAGACAGACTACTAACTATGGCTACACCTTC
TRBJ2-7,.,few,TRBV29-1,CSVESQSNPYEQYF,TGCAGCGTTGAGTCCCAATCCAACCCCTACGAGCAGTACTTC
TRBJ2-6,.,.,TRBV20-1,CSARANVLTF,TGCAGTGCCCGGGCCAACGTCCTGACTTTC
TRBJ2-7,TRBD2,.,TRBV6-6,CASSSPGASGRVKQYF,TGTGCCAGCAGTTCCCCTGGTGCTAGCGGGAGGGTGAAGCAGTACTTC
TRBJ2-7,TRBD1,.,TRBV12-3/TRBV12-4,CASREDRETSEQYF,TGTGCCAGCAGAGAGGACAGGGAAACCTCCGAGCAGTACTTC
TRBJ2-1,.,few,TRBV20-1,CTPLERVGNEQFF,TGCACCCCACTGGAGCGGGTCGGCAATGAGCAGTTCTTC
TRBJ2-7,.,.,TRBV29-1,CSVGDLDLYEQYF,TGCAGCGTAGGGGATTTGGACCTTTACGAGCAGTACTTC
TRBJ2-7,TRBD1,.,TRBV7-2,CASSQTGATGEQYF,TGTGCCAGCAGCCAAACAGGGGCAACGGGCGAGCAGTACTTC
TRBJ2-7,TRBD1,.,TRBV7-2,CASSWGQRTYEQYF,TGTGCCAGCAGCTGGGGACAGAGAACCTACGAGCAGTACTTC
TRBJ2-1,.,few,TRBV29-1,CSVAGASYNEQFF,TGCAGCGTGGCAGGGGCAAGCTACAATGAGCAGTTCTTC
TRBJ2-7,.,.,TRBV18,CASSQPPTSYEQYF,TGTGCCAGCTCACAACCGCCAACTTCCTACGAGCAGTACTTC
TRBJ2-3,.,.,TRBV7-2,CASTAGGRQPPDTQYF,TGTGCCAGCACCGCGGGCGGCCGCCAACCTCCAGATACGCAGTATTTT
TRBJ2-1,.,.,TRBV15,CATSRDRGPLGMGNQQFF,TGTGCCACCAGCAGAGATCGGGGCCCCTTGGGGATGGGGAACCAGCAGTTCTTC
TRBJ2-7,TRBD1,few,TRBV25-1,CASSEQDRAYEQYF,TGTGCCAGCAGTGAGCAGGACAGGGCCTACGAGCAGTACTTC
TRBJ2-3,.,.,TRBV12-3/TRBV12-4,CASSLLVGVDSAVSTQYF,TGTGCCAGCAGTTTATTGGTGGGGGTTGACAGCGCCGTGAGTACGCAGTATTTT
TRBJ1-2,.,.,TRBV6-5,CASSYSSESYGYTF,TGTGCCAGCAGTTACTCGTCGGAATCCTATGGCTACACCTTC
TRBJ2-5,.,.,TRBV5-5,CASSFRPNSPETQYF,TGTGCCAGCAGCTTCCGACCCAACTCCCCAGAGACCCAGTACTTC
TRBJ2-5,.,few,TRBV29-1,CSDLRGETQYF,TGCAGCGATCTGCGCGGTGAGACCCAGTACTTC
TRBJ2-2,TRBD1,few,TRBV5-1,CASSARTGSDGELFF,TGCGCCAGCAGCGCCCGGACAGGGAGTGACGGGGAGCTGTTTTTT
TRBJ2-5,.,few,TRBV29-1,CSVEGQLQETQYF,TGCAGCGTTGAAGGACAGCTTCAAGAGACCCAGTACTTC
TRBJ1-5,.,.,TRBV6-2/TRBV6-3,CASSYSEPNQPQHF,TGTGCCAGCAGTTACTCGGAGCCTAATCAGCCCCAGCATTTT